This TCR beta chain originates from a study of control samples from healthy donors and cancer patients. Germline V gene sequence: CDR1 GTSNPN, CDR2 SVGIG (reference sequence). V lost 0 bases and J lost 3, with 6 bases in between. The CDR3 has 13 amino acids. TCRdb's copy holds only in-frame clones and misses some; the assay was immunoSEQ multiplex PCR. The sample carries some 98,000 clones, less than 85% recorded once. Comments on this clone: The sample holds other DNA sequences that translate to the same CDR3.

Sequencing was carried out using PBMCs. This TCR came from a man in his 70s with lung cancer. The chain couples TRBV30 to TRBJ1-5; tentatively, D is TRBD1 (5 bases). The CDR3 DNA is TGTGCCTGGAGTGTAGGGGACAATCAGCCCCAGCATTTT. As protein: CAWSVGDNQPQHF.